This T cell receptor (beta chain) was sequenced in a study of cytomegalovirus exposure and HLA in healthy donors. Amplification used 60 Vbeta primers and 13 Jbeta primers. The method was immunoSEQ multiplex PCR; TCRdb's version includes in-frame clones alone and lacks a portion of them. The sample lists 150,000 to 200,000 clones, under 85% occurring once. The sample consisted of PBMCs. The receptor was isolated from a man over 45 in good health and CMV-seropositive.

The DNA of the CDR3 is TGTGCCAGCAGCTTAGGGGCTTCCGGGACAGGGGAGGATGGCTACACCTTC. Translated, it gives CASSLGASGTGEDGYTF. The chain carries TRBV7-9 and TRBJ1-2, with 10 bases fitting TRBD1. The CDR3 length is 17 residues. Per the germline V gene, CDR1 is SEHNR and CDR2 is FQNEAQ (reference sequence). V dropped 1 base and J dropped 6; count of bases not matched to a gene: 11.